The clone carrying this TCR beta chain was detected many times. Its matching antigen is unknown. Genomic DNA constituted the template upon which TCR beta VDJ and CDR3 profiling was performed. Using its own MiXCR run on the reads, TCRdb lists one record per CDR3 protein. The data show some 240,000 distinct CDR3 sequences, 34% seen once. The sample originates from a study of CD8+CD57+ T cells in acquired aplastic anemia. For the study at large: Recorded DNA amounts for sorted CD4+ and CD8+ cells had an average of approximately 3.2 ug. Findings and caveats of the study: Patient and control CD8+ Simpson's diversity was not significantly different. Patients had around 30 CD8+ CDR3 sequences in common with controls (the shared set).

CDR3 length: 15 residues. V lost 3 bases and J lost 4; bases outside the gene matches: 6. The V gene's germline CDR1 is SEHNR and CDR2 FQNEAQ (reference sequence). The chain couples TRBV7-9 to TRBJ1-5; 7 bases align to TRBD1. What was sequenced was sorted CD4+, CD8+, or CD8+CD57+ T cells (not recorded which) from PBMCs. The sequence derives from a human donor in good health, serving as a control. The CDR3 sequence is CASSFSRTGNQPQHF. The CDR3 region has the DNA TGTGCCAGCAGCTTTAGCCGGACAGGTAATCAGCCCCAGCATTTT.